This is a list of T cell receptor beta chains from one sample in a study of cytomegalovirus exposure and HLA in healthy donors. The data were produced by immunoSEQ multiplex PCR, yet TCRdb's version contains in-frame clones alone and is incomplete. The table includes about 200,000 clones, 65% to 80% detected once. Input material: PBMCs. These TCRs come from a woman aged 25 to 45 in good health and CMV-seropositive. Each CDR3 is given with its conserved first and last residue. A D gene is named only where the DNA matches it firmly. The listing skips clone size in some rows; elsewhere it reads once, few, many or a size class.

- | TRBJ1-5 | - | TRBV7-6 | TGTGCCAGCAGCTTAGTAGCAGGGGTTCAGCCCCAGCATTTT | CASSLVAGVQPQHF
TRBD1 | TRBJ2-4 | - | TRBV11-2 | TGTGCCAGCAGCTTAGTTGGGGACAGGGAAAACATTCAGTACTTC | CASSLVGDRENIQYF
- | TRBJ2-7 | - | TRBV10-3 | TGTGCCATCAGCGCCAGAGCGTCGAGCTCCTACGAGCAGTACTTC | CAISARASSSYEQYF
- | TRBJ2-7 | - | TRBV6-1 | TGTGCCAGCAGTGGGGAGAGCGGAAGCTCCTACGAGCAGTACTTC | CASSGESGSSYEQYF
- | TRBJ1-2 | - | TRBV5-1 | TGCGCCAGCAGCCCTGGGGCAGGGATTCCGTATGGCTACACCTTC | CASSPGAGIPYGYTF
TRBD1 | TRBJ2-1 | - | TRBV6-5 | TGTGCCAGCAGTCGACAGGGCGGCTACAATGAGCAGTTCTTC | CASSRQGGYNEQFF
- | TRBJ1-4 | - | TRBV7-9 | TGTGCCAGCAGCTTAGGCCCAGGACTCAAAAAGGGAAATGAAAAACTGTTTTTT | CASSLGPGLKKGNEKLFF
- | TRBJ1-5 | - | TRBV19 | TGTGCCAGTAGTGGTAACCCCCGACAGGTTCGCAATCAGCCCCAGCATTTT | CASSGNPRQVRNQPQHF
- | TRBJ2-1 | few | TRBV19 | TGTGCCAGTAGTATGGACGGGGTCGATGAGCAGTTCTTC | CASSMDGVDEQFF
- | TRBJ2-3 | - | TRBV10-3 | TGTGCCATCAGTGAGAGTGGGGCTAGCACAGATACGCAGTATTTT | CAISESGASTDTQYF
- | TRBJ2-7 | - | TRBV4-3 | TGCGCCAGCAGCCAAGCGGAGACTTCCGAGCAGTACTTC | CASSQAETSEQYF
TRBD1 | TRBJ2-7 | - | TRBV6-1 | TGTGCCAGCAGTGCCCCCGGCGCGACAGGGCGCTACGAGCAGTACTTC | CASSAPGATGRYEQYF
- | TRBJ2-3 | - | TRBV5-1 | TGCGCCAGCACCCCCCAAGGAGGAACAGATACGCAGTATTTT | CASTPQGGTDTQYF
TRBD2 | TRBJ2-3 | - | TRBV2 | TGTGCCAGCAGTACTGGGACTAGCGGGGGTACAGATACGCAGTATTTT | CASSTGTSGGTDTQYF
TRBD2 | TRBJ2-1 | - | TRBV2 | TGTGCCAGCAGTCGGACTAGCCTGTACAATGAGCAGTTCTTC | CASSRTSLYNEQFF
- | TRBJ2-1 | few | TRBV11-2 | TGTGCCAGCAGCTCTATTTATGGAGGACCCTACAATGAGCAGTTCTTC | CASSSIYGGPYNEQFF
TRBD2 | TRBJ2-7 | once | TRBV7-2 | TGTGCCAGCAGCAAAGGGACTAGCGGGAGTCAGCGGGAGCAGTACTTC | CASSKGTSGSQREQYF
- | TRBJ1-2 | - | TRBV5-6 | TGTGCCAGCAGCCCACTAGGCCGTAGCTATGGCTACACCTTC | CASSPLGRSYGYTF
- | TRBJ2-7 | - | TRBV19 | TGTGCCAGTAGTTTTACAGCCTCAGATTCCTACGAGCAGTACTTC | CASSFTASDSYEQYF
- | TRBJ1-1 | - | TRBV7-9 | TGTGCCAGCAGCTTAGACAGGAGTGAAGCTTTCTTT | CASSLDRSEAFF
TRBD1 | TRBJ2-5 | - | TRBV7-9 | TGTGCCAGCAGTCCAGGGGGCGAAGAGACCCAGTACTTC | CASSPGGEETQYF
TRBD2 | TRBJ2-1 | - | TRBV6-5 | TGTGCCAGCAGCCCTGGGTTGGCGGCGGGGGATGAGCAGTTCTTC | CASSPGLAAGDEQFF
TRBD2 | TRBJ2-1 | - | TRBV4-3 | TGCGCCAGCAGCCCCCGGACTAGCGGGAGCTACAATGAGCAGTTCTTC | CASSPRTSGSYNEQFF
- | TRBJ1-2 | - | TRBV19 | TGTGCCAGTAGCACTAATGGGGCCATCTATGGCTACACCTTC | CASSTNGAIYGYTF
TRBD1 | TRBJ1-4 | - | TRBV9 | TGTGCCAGCGGCCGACAGGGGGGGGAAAAACTGTTTTTT | CASGRQGGEKLFF
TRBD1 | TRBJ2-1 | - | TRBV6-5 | TGTGCCAGCAGCCCGACAGGGGGCAATGAGCAGTTCTTC | CASSPTGGNEQFF
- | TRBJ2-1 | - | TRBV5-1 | TGCGCCAGCAGCTTGGACAGGGGAGGTAATGAGCAGTTCTTC | CASSLDRGGNEQFF
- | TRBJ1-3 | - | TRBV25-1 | TGTGCCAGCAGTGAACCGACAGCCCTCTCTGGAAACACCATATATTTT | CASSEPTALSGNTIYF
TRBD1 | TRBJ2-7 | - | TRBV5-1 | TGCGCCAGCAGCCCGCACCCAGGGCAGGGGGAGAACGAGCAGTACTTC | CASSPHPGQGENEQYF
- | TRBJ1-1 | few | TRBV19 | TGTGCCAGTACCCCACAGGGAAACACTGAAGCTTTCTTT | CASTPQGNTEAFF
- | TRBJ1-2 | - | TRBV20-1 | TGCAGTGCCGTAGGGGTTGGTGGCTACACCTTC | CSAVGVGGYTF
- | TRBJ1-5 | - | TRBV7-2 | TGTGCCAGCGGCCTGAGGGGCAATCAGCCCCAGCATTTT | CASGLRGNQPQHF
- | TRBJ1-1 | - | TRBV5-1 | TGCGCCAGCAACCGGGGGAACACTGAAGCTTTCTTT | CASNRGNTEAFF
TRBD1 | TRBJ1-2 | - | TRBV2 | TGTGCCGGCCGGGACAGGGCCTATGGCTACACCTTC | CAGRDRAYGYTF
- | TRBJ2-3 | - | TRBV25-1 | TGTGCCAGCAGCTATTCCGGGGGTACTACAGATACGCAGTATTTT | CASSYSGGTTDTQYF
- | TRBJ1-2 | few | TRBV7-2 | TGTGCCAGCAGCTACAGACAGGACTATGGCTACACCTTC | CASSYRQDYGYTF
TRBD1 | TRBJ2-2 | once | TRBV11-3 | TGTGCCAGCAGCTTTTGGGGCAGGGGGTCCACCGGGGAGCTGTTTTTT | CASSFWGRGSTGELFF
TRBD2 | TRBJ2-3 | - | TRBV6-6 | TGTGCCAGCAAGTGGGCGGGAGGGAGGTCAGATACGCAGTATTTT | CASKWAGGRSDTQYF
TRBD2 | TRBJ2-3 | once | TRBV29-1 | TGCAGCGTCGTAAATATAGGGAGCGGGACCCTACGCACAGATACGCAGTATTTT | CSVVNIGSGTLRTDTQYF
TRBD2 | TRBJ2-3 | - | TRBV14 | TGTGCCAGCAGCCAGCTGACTAGCGGGGTCATAGATACGCAGTATTTT | CASSQLTSGVIDTQYF
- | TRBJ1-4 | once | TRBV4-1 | TGCGCCAGCAGCCAACTAGGACTTCCTCTTGAAAAACTGTTTTTT | CASSQLGLPLEKLFF
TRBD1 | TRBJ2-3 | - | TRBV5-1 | TGCGCCAGCAGCTTGGCCCGGGACAGGGCCCCAGATACGCAGTATTTT | CASSLARDRAPDTQYF
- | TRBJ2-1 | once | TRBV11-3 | TGTGCCAGCAGCTTAGCTGCGGGCACAGAGCAGTTCTTC | CASSLAAGTEQFF
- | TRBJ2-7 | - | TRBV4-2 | TGTGCCAGCAGCCGAGAGATGGGAGCGGGTGAGCAGTACTTC | CASSREMGAGEQYF
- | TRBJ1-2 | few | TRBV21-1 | TGTGCCAGCAGCAAACAAAGGGCGGGAGAATATGGCTACACCTTC | CASSKQRAGEYGYTF
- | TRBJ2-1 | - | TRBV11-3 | TGTGCCAGCAGCTTAAGTTCAACGGGGAAGCAGTTCTTC | CASSLSSTGKQFF
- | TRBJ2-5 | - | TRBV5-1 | TGCGCCAGCAGCTTGGCCGCAGGGCTCCAAGAGACCCAGTACTTC | CASSLAAGLQETQYF
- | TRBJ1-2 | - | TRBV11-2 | TGTGCCAGCAGCTTAGTAGCGGGCCCGTCCCTTTATGGCTACACCTTC | CASSLVAGPSLYGYTF
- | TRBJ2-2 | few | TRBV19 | TGTGCCAGCAAACAGGGCACTGGGGCCGGGGAGCTGTTTTTT | CASKQGTGAGELFF
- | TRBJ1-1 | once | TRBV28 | TGTGCCAGCAGTTTAAGCCGGGGGGCAGGCTCCACTGAAGCTTTCTTT | CASSLSRGAGSTEAFF
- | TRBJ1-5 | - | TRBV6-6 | TGTGCCAGCAGTTACTCAGGGAGGGGGGAAAATCAGCCCCAGCATTTT | CASSYSGRGENQPQHF
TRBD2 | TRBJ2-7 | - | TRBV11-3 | TGTGCCAGCAGCTCGGGACTAGCGTACTACGAGCAGTACTTC | CASSSGLAYYEQYF
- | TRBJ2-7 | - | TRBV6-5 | TGTGCCAGCAGTTACGCGGGACTCTACGAGCAGTACTTC | CASSYAGLYEQYF
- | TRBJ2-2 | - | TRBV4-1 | TGCGCCAGCAGCCAACGAAGCGGATCAGGAGCCGGGGAGCTGTTTTTT | CASSQRSGSGAGELFF
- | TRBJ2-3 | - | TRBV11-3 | TGTGCCAGCAGCTTCGACTCCCTCACAGATACGCAGTATTTT | CASSFDSLTDTQYF